The T cell receptor beta chain described here comes from a study of T cell responses to AZD1222 COVID-19 vaccine (dated by TCRdb to about 2021). Regarding the research as a whole: AZD1222 recipients with second doses at about 4 weeks or about 12 weeks were pooled, because spike-specific TCR depth and breadth did not differ between schedules. Trial participants were enrolled by age into 18-55, 56-69 and 70-plus year subgroups, with roughly 150, 30 and 60 TCR-sequenced participants respectively. TCR sequencing was performed for approximately 240 trial participants, of whom some 200 were given two doses of AZD1222 and some 26 were given two doses of MenACWY control vaccine.

For this clone: Its antigen is currently not known. The input lacks base qualities; no much larger clone sits a single base away.

Here is what the overall study found, with its caveats: Because no day 14 peak-response samples were available, repertoires were characterized only after the peak T cell response. Only 5 to 7 AZD1222 recipients were SARS-CoV-2 seropositive at baseline, limiting conclusions about previously exposed vaccinees. Most participants were white British and females outnumbered males, and the authors suggested that clonal diversity may have been underestimated. Nearly half of unique spike-specific TCRs reportedly recognized epitopes outside regions mutated in the B.1.351 and B.1.1.7 variants. After two AZD1222 doses, spike-specific TCR breadth and depth were significantly higher than at day 0 and than in MenACWY recipients. CD4 TCRs associated with the vaccine covered the entire spike protein, and the dominant responses were in regions 160-218 and 743-854. The 56-69-year group was small, and its depth increase did not reach significance, likely because of low power.

The time point tag for this specimen amounts to: baseline before first vaccination. Vaccinee samples were obtained from the UK trials COV001 and COV002, which included a single-blind randomized controlled phase 2/3 trial of AZD1222 (ChAdOx1 nCoV-19) in healthy adults. For TCRbeta chain sequencing, PBMC samples from trial participants were taken at day 0 and at day 28 after the second dose. The CDR3 regions of human TCRbeta chains were analyzed by immunosequencing. As for the authors' bioinformatics: TCRs in the repertoires were compared against a reference library of SARS-CoV-2-specific TCRs that had been generated with the MIRA antigen-specificity platform. Breadth was defined as the fraction of unique TCRs that were SARS-CoV-2-associated. Depth was defined as the fraction of total T cells that were SARS-CoV-2-associated. Each spike-specific TCR was assigned to its reactive spike region and to a CD4 or CD8 class using the MIRA data. Log10-transformed breadth and depth values were compared by one-way ANOVA with Sidak's multiple comparisons tests. As stored in TCRdb, this immuneACCESS dataset retains in-frame rearrangements with V and J assigned. A fraction of the clones does not appear; measured against another copy, unresolved V genes explain less than half of the discrepancy, and the remainder lacks a known reason. The DNA was the basis for D and trimming; V, J and clone size are from that table. Present in this sample are about 100,000 clones, around 83% of which were seen just once. Together, the top ten hold around 5% of the sample.

This material consisted of peripheral blood, taken on day 0 of AZD1222 vaccination. The sequence was collected from an adult in good health.

The DNA sequence is as follows: TGTGCCTGGAGTTCGAGTCACGGAAACACCATATATTTT. Translated, this gives CAWSSSHGNTIYF. The receptor chain draws on TRBV30 and TRBJ1-3, with no reliable assignment of the D segment. Trimming removed 2 bases from V and 4 bases from J, leaving 9 bases between the germline ends. CDR1 and CDR2 are read off the germline V gene (reference sequence) as GTSNPN and SVGIG. The CDR3 measures 13 amino acids from cysteine to phenylalanine. Only the CDR3 portion is preserved as DNA: 39 bases, with reading frame beginning at the first base.